The 21 T cell receptor beta chains presented below share a single source sample, sequenced in a study of blood T cell repertoires in COVID-19. Sequencing used immunoSEQ multiplex PCR; TCRdb keeps in-frame clones, though not all of them. This table has under 150,000 clones, under 85% appearing once. The sequencing sample was made of PBMCs or T cells enriched from blood (not recorded which). The receptors stem from a man aged 30 to 45 who had recovered from COVID-19.

The gene calls are TRBV5-4 and TRBJ2-1, with TRBD2 matching 12 bases. Germline trimming cut 4 bases from V and 1 base from J; bases unmatched to any gene: 9. Germline V gene sequence: CDR1 SGHNT, CDR2 YYREEE (reference sequence). This CDR3 comprises 18 residues. Here the CDR3 DNA reads TGTGCCAGCAGCACCCCGACTAGCGGGAGAGGTTCCTACAATGAGCAGTTCTTC. Translating it yields CASSTPTSGRGSYNEQFF.

The chain has TRBV6-1 and TRBJ2-2; tentatively, D is TRBD1 (6 bases). Germline-derived CDR1 and CDR2 are MNHNS and SASEGT. The V and J ends lost 3 bases and 4 bases respectively, with 9 bases between them. CDR3 size: 14 residues. The DNA of the CDR3 is TGTGCCAGCAGTGACAACAGGGCCACCGGGGAGCTGTTTTTT. This gives the protein CASSDNRATGELFF.

The chain recombines TRBV29-1 with TRBJ2-1; D not certain. CDR3 length: 11 amino acids. The germline V gene has CDR1 SQVTM and CDR2 ANQGSEA. Trimming removed 5 bases from V and 8 bases from J, with 10 bases in between. This CDR3 reads CSVLYQDEQFF. DNA of the CDR3: TGCAGCGTTCTGTACCAGGATGAGCAGTTCTTC.

This chain uses TRBV20-1 with TRBJ2-3, with D uncertain. The CDR3 length is 13 residues. CDR1 DFQATT and CDR2 SNEGSKA come from the germline V gene (reference sequence). Trimming removed 3 bases at V and 1 base at J, with 8 bases between. This chain's CDR3 is CSASYEGTDTQYF. CDR3 sequence (DNA): TGCAGTGCTAGTTATGAGGGCACAGATACGCAGTATTTT.

This chain connects TRBV19 to TRBJ2-1, with 9 bases matching TRBD1. Germline CDR1 is LNHDA and CDR2 is SQIVND (reference sequence). CDR3 length: 13 residues. The ends lost 8 bases at V and 9 bases at J; junction bases unmatched: 8. The CDR3 DNA is TGTGCCAGTTCGACAGGGGGTTTGGGTGAGCAGTTCTTC. This encodes CASSTGGLGEQFF. The full variable domain, its missing parts supplied by reference TRBV19 and TRBJ2-1, is DGGITQSPKYLFRKEGQNVTLSCEQNLNHDAMYWYRQDPGQGLRLIYYSQIVNDFQKGDIAEGYSVSREKKESFPLTVTSAQKNPTAFYLCASSTGGLGEQFFGPGTRLTVL.

A note on this clone: Other DNA sequences in the sample encode the same CDR3. The gene calls are TRBV5-1 and TRBJ1-1; D is ambiguous. The germline gives CDR1 SGHRS, CDR2 YFSETQ. The CDR3 runs to 13 residues. Trimming took off 0 bases at V and 1 base at J, with 4 bases between the two ends. The CDR3: CASSLGGNTEAFF. The CDR3 bases are TGCGCCAGCAGCTTGGGCGGGAACACTGAAGCTTTCTTT.

The V and J genes are TRBV18 and TRBJ2-4; D may be TRBD1 (6 bases). Germline loops: CDR1 KGHSH, CDR2 LQKENI. This CDR3 has 14 amino acids. The V end was cut by 3 bases, the J end by 4 bases, with 10 bases between. In DNA form, the CDR3 reads TGTGCCAGCTCACCGGAGAGGGGGAAAAACATTCAGTACTTC. Protein product: CASSPERGKNIQYF.

V and J are TRBV5-4 and TRBJ1-1; D gene uncertain. In germline, CDR1 is SGHNT, CDR2 YYREEE (reference sequence). Trimming cost V 0 bases and J 4 bases, with 10 bases left between them. The CDR3 has 14 amino acids. CDR3 sequence: CASSLDRGVTEAFF. CDR3 coding DNA: TGTGCCAGCAGCTTGGACCGGGGAGTCACTGAAGCTTTCTTT.

This rearrangement joins TRBV7-9 to TRBJ2-5; possibly TRBD1 for D (6 bases). V lost 5 bases to trimming and J lost 1 base, with 14 bases between them. Looked up from germline, CDR1 is SEHNR and CDR2 is FQNEAQ (reference sequence). This CDR3 spans 15 amino acids. CDR3 sequence: CASSTPYRAQETQYF. CDR3 in DNA: TGTGCCAGCAGCACCCCTTACAGGGCCCAAGAGACCCAGTACTTC.

The gene calls are TRBV3-1 (or the pseudogene TRBV3-2) and TRBJ1-6; maybe TRBD1 (5 bases). The CDR3 loop spans 14 amino acids. Germline CDR1 LGHDT, CDR2 YNNKEL (reference sequence). The ends were cut back, 3 bases at V and 10 bases at J, with 13 bases in the middle. The CDR3 protein is CASSQTPGFSPLHF. The CDR3 DNA sequence: TGTGCCAGCAGCCAGACCCCAGGGTTCTCACCCCTCCACTTT.

DNA for the CDR3: TGTGCCAGCACACGCGCTAGCGGGGGCACAGATACGCAGTATTTT. It translates to CASTRASGGTDTQYF. The rearrangement uses TRBV28 and TRBJ2-3; 9 nucleotides align to TRBD2. The CDR3 loop spans 15 amino acids. J lost 1 base, V lost 7 bases, and 6 bases had no gene match. CDR1 MDHEN and CDR2 SYDVKM come from the germline V gene. Filled out from reference TRBV28 and TRBJ2-3, the complete variable domain reads DVKVTQSSRYLVKRTGEKVFLECVQDMDHENMFWYRQDPGLGLRLIYFSYDVKMKEKGDIPEGYSVSREKKERFSLILESASTNQTSMYLCASTRASGGTDTQYFGPGTRLTVL.

The gene calls are TRBV3-1 (or the pseudogene TRBV3-2) and TRBJ2-1, with 14 bases that match TRBD2. The CDR3 is 17 residues long. Germline CDR1 reads LGHDT; CDR2 reads YNNKEL (reference sequence). V trimming: 4 bases; J trimming: 4 bases; junction bases outside the gene matches: 6. The CDR3 is CASSPGLAGARYNEQFF. The DNA for the CDR3 is TGTGCCAGCAGCCCGGGACTAGCGGGGGCGAGATACAATGAGCAGTTCTTC.

The rearrangement links TRBV2 to TRBJ2-7; D gene uncertain. This CDR3 is 18 amino acids long. Trimming stripped 0 bases from V and 0 bases from J, with 18 bases between. Germline CDR1 is SNHLY and CDR2 is FYNNEI. Here the CDR3 DNA reads TGTGCCAGCAGTGAAGCGGAGCCCTCGTCCTCCCCCTCCTACGAGCAGTACTTC. This codes for CASSEAEPSSSPSYEQYF.

The V gene is TRBV23-1, the J gene TRBJ1-1; unclear D gene. TRBV23-1 is an open reading frame whose function is uncertain. Trimming stripped 9 bases from V and 5 bases from J, with 7 bases between. The CDR3 loop spans 10 amino acids. This chain's CDR3 is CASRGTEAFF. The CDR3 DNA reads TGCGCCAGTCGAGGGACTGAAGCTTTCTTT.

The chain combines TRBV24-1 with TRBJ2-7; the match to TRBD2 covers 7 bases. The junction had 12 bases not matched to a gene; V was cut back by 1 base and J by 4 bases. This CDR3 is 17 amino acids long. Looked up from germline, CDR1 is KGHDR and CDR2 is SFDVKD. The CDR3 bases are TGTGCCACCAGTGATTTCCCTCTGGCGGGAGTGGGATACGAGCAGTACTTC. Protein product: CATSDFPLAGVGYEQYF.

The J gene is TRBJ2-5, the V gene TRBV3-1 (or the pseudogene TRBV3-2); a weak D match, TRBD2 (6 bases). V was shortened by 4 bases and J by 5 bases, with 17 bases between the two germline ends. CDR1 is LGHDT, CDR2 YNNKEL, per germline (reference sequence). This CDR3 has 15 amino acids. CDR3 sequence: CASSPRGTQSETQYF. In DNA, the CDR3 is TGTGCCAGCAGCCCCCGCGGGACCCAGAGTGAGACCCAGTACTTC.

The rearrangement joins TRBV2 to TRBJ2-2; D uncertain. This CDR3 has 11 amino acids. V lost 4 bases and J 5 bases, leaving 2 bases between the germline ends. CDR1 and CDR2 (germline): SNHLY, FYNNEI. CDR3 DNA: TGTGCCAGCAGTGTAACCGGGGAGCTGTTTTTT. It translates to CASSVTGELFF.

The chain is built from TRBV5-1 and TRBJ2-1, with D possibly TRBD1 on 8 matching bases. This CDR3 comprises 15 residues. CDR1 is SGHRS and CDR2 is YFSETQ in the germline V gene. The ends were cut back, 4 bases at V and 4 bases at J, with 15 bases in the middle. In nucleotides, the CDR3 is TGCGCCAGCAGCCCGGACAGGGAGGGTTACAATGAGCAGTTCTTC. This encodes CASSPDREGYNEQFF.

The J gene is TRBJ1-3, the V gene TRBV6-5; possibly TRBD1 for D (6 bases). V was trimmed by 6 bases and J by 0 bases, leaving 12 bases between them. Germline values: CDR1 MNHEY, CDR2 SVGAGI. There are 15 residues in the CDR3. The CDR3 coding sequence is TGTGCCAGCAGAGACAACAGGGACTCTGGAAACACCATATATTTT. It encodes CASRDNRDSGNTIYF.

The gene calls are TRBV30 and TRBJ2-2; D is unresolved. Between the trimmed V and J ends, which lost 8 bases and 1 base, there was a span of 11 bases. The germline gives CDR1 GTSNPN, CDR2 SVGIG (reference sequence). This CDR3 spans 13 amino acids. CDR3 nucleotide sequence: TGTGCCCGCGCTGGAGAGAACACCGGGGAGCTGTTTTTT. This translates into CARAGENTGELFF. The full variable domain, its missing parts supplied by reference TRBV30 and TRBJ2-2, is SQTIHQWPATLVQPVGSPLSLECTVEGTSNPNLYWYRQAAGRGLQLLFYSVGIGQISSEVPQNLSASRPQDRQFILSSKKLLLSDSGFYLCARAGENTGELFFGEGSRLTVL.

This chain connects TRBV18 to TRBJ1-5; tentative D call: TRBD1 (5 bases). The CDR3 runs to 14 residues. Germline V gene data show CDR1 as KGHSH and CDR2 as LQKENI. V was shortened by 4 bases and J by 7 bases, with 14 bases between the two germline ends. In DNA form, the CDR3 reads TGTGCCAGCTCACATGGACAAGATGGGCAGCCCCAGCATTTT. Its protein is CASSHGQDGQPQHF. Full variable domain (missing parts from reference TRBV18 and TRBJ1-5): NAGVMQNPRHLVRRRGQEARLRCSPMKGHSHVYWYRQLPEEGLKFMVYLQKENIIDESGMPKERFSAEFPKEGPSILRIQQVVRGDSAAYFCASSHGQDGQPQHFGDGTRLSIL.